The rows below give T cell receptor beta chains drawn from one sample of a study of beta chain features in type 1 diabetes. Assay: immunoSEQ multiplex PCR; the TCRdb copy retains only in-frame clones and omits some. The sample includes a few hundred thousand clones, roughly 9.8% of them seen just once. Sequenced input: central memory CD4+ T cells from blood. Every receptor here comes from a man aged 25 to 40 with type 1 diabetes. Both conserved end residues are part of each CDR3. A D gene is named only where the DNA matches it firmly. Part of the rows lack a size; the others show once, few, many or a class for expanded clones.

>-|TRBD2|TRBJ2-3|TRBV7-2
CASSLDLAGVSDTQYF
TGTGCCAGCAGCTTGGATCTAGCGGGAGTCTCAGATACGCAGTATTTT
>many|-|TRBJ2-1|TRBV23-1
CASSQSTRLAYNEQFF
TGCGCCAGCAGTCAATCAACTCGCCTTGCCTACAATGAGCAGTTCTTC
>few|-|TRBJ2-3|TRBV5-1
CASSFDLSTDTQYF
TGCGCCAGCAGCTTTGACCTGAGCACAGATACGCAGTATTTT
>few|-|TRBJ2-7|TRBV6-1
CASSFDGGYEQYF
TGTGCCAGCAGTTTCGACGGAGGCTACGAGCAGTACTTC
>-|-|TRBJ2-7|TRBV6-5
CASTRQGTDPYEQYF
TGTGCCAGCACCCGCCAGGGGACGGACCCCTACGAGCAGTACTTC
>few|TRBD1|TRBJ1-2|TRBV10-3
CAISDSPGTGNYGYTF
TGTGCCATCAGTGATTCCCCCGGGACAGGGAACTATGGCTACACCTTC
>-|-|TRBJ2-6|TRBV2
CASSRTDSGANVLTF
TGTGCCAGCAGCAGGACAGACTCTGGGGCCAACGTCCTGACTTTC
>-|-|TRBJ2-1|TRBV7-8
CASKGGPSNEQFF
TGTGCCAGCAAGGGGGGCCCCAGCAATGAGCAGTTCTTC
>-|-|TRBJ2-7|TRBV28
CASTLPGQAYEQYF
TGTGCCAGCACCCTCCCCGGACAAGCCTACGAGCAGTACTTC
>few|-|TRBJ2-3|TRBV5-1
CASSSTDTQYF
TGCGCCAGCAGCTCTACAGATACGCAGTATTTT
>-|-|TRBJ2-5|TRBV11-2
CASSQLLNETQYF
TGCGCCAGCAGTCAATTACTTAACGAGACCCAGTACTTC
>-|-|TRBJ2-3|TRBV5-1
CASSEETDTQYF
TGCGCCAGCAGCGAGGAAACAGATACGCAGTATTTT
>-|TRBD1|TRBJ1-1|TRBV19
CASSLGTGVTNTEAFF
TGTGCCAGTAGTCTCGGGACAGGGGTGACGAACACTGAAGCTTTCTTT
>few|TRBD1|TRBJ2-3|TRBV5-1
CASSTGELVGTDTQYF
TGCGCCAGCAGCACAGGGGAGCTAGTAGGGACAGATACGCAGTATTTT
>few|-|TRBJ1-1|TRBV5-4
CASSLVGDTGAFF
TGTGCCAGCAGCTTGGTTGGCGACACGGGGGCTTTCTTT
>-|TRBD1|TRBJ1-2|TRBV10-3
CASRPRRQGDDGYTF
TGTGCCAGCAGACCTCGCCGACAGGGGGACGATGGCTACACCTTC
>-|TRBD1|TRBJ1-2|TRBV5-1
CASSSSTGAYGYTF
TGCGCCAGCAGCTCGTCGACAGGGGCCTATGGCTACACCTTC
>-|TRBD1|TRBJ2-7|TRBV19
CASSGTVRLGWYEQYF
TGTGCCAGTTCCGGGACAGTTCGTCTCGGCTGGTACGAGCAGTACTTC
>-|TRBD1|TRBJ2-7|TRBV7-6
CASSLDRGPYEQYF
TGTGCCAGCAGCTTAGACAGGGGGCCCTACGAGCAGTACTTC
>-|TRBD1|TRBJ2-1|TRBV5-1
CASSLMDRSNEQFF
TGCGCCAGCAGCTTGATGGACAGGAGTAATGAGCAGTTCTTC
>-|-|TRBJ2-7|TRBV5-4
CASSLGGWEQYF
TGTGCCAGCAGCTTAGGAGGGTGGGAGCAGTACTTC
>-|-|TRBJ2-2|TRBV13
CASSPPNTGELFF
TGTGCCAGCAGCCCCCCAAACACCGGGGAGCTGTTTTTT
>-|-|TRBJ1-1|TRBV11-3
CASSFTGKSTEAFF
TGTGCCAGCAGCTTTACAGGGAAGAGCACTGAAGCTTTCTTT
>few|-|TRBJ1-2|TRBV28
CASSPSLNYGYTF
TGTGCCAGCAGTCCCAGCCTTAACTATGGCTACACCTTC
>few|TRBD1|TRBJ2-7|TRBV5-1
CASSPGDRGYEQYF
TGCGCCAGCAGCCCGGGGGACAGGGGCTACGAGCAGTACTTC
>few|-|TRBJ1-4|TRBV4-2
CASSRGVGEKLFF
TGTGCCAGCAGCCGTGGGGTAGGCGAAAAACTGTTTTTT
>-|-|TRBJ2-7|TRBV28
CASSFRYTQGRTYEQYF
TGTGCCAGCAGTTTCCGCTATACACAGGGAAGAACCTACGAGCAGTACTTC
>many|-|TRBJ1-1|TRBV21-1
CATSGEPEAFF
TGTGCCACCAGCGGGGAACCTGAAGCTTTCTTT
>-|-|TRBJ2-1|TRBV5-4
CASSLGSNEQFF
TGTGCCAGCAGCCTCGGTTCAAATGAGCAGTTCTTC
>few|-|TRBJ2-7|TRBV7-2
CASSGLTGSYEQYF
TGTGCCAGCAGCGGACTGACGGGATCCTACGAGCAGTACTTC
>-|TRBD1|TRBJ1-2|TRBV7-9
CASSADRDRVWGYTF
TGTGCCAGCAGCGCGGACCGGGACAGGGTTTGGGGCTACACCTTC
>few|TRBD1|TRBJ1-2|TRBV11-2
CASSSRDSSYGYTF
TGTGCCAGCAGCTCCAGGGACAGCAGCTATGGCTACACCTTC
>few|-|TRBJ2-7|TRBV11-3
CASSLGAGTAHEQYF
TGTGCCAGCAGCTTAGGGGCAGGGACGGCCCACGAGCAGTACTTC
>-|-|TRBJ2-7|TRBV7-8
CASSLGTGHPYEQYF
TGTGCCAGCAGCTTAGGGACGGGACACCCCTACGAGCAGTACTTC
>few|-|TRBJ1-1|TRBV7-9
CASSPFTEAFF
TGTGCCAGCAGCCCCTTCACTGAAGCTTTCTTT
>-|TRBD2|TRBJ2-1|TRBV6-6
CATGRAGYNEQFF
TGTGCCACAGGGAGGGCTGGCTACAATGAGCAGTTCTTC
>-|-|TRBJ2-1|TRBV2
CASLGASATYNEQFF
TGTGCCAGCCTGGGGGCTAGCGCCACCTACAATGAGCAGTTCTTC
>few|-|TRBJ2-3|TRBV18
CASSPGKSDRNTDTQYF
TGTGCCAGCTCACCAGGAAAATCAGACAGAAACACAGATACGCAGTATTTT
>few|-|TRBJ1-1|TRBV6-1
CASSYATDGTEAFF
TGTGCCAGCAGTTATGCCACGGACGGCACTGAAGCTTTCTTT
>-|-|TRBJ2-1|TRBV6-6
CASNLSPGGSYNEQFF
TGTGCCAGCAATCTCTCTCCCGGAGGCTCCTACAATGAGCAGTTCTTC
>few|-|TRBJ2-5|TRBV5-1
CASSGGRQETQYF
TGCGCCAGCAGCGGGGGACGACAAGAGACCCAGTACTTC
>few|-|TRBJ2-7|TRBV7-8
CASSLVESYEQYF
TGTGCCAGCAGCTTAGTAGAATCCTACGAGCAGTACTTC
>-|-|TRBJ1-2|TRBV11-2
CASGNYGYTF
TGTGCCAGCGGTAACTATGGCTACACCTTC
>few|TRBD1|TRBJ1-1|TRBV18
CASSLIQGAMNTEAFF
TGTGCCAGCTCACTCATACAGGGGGCCATGAACACTGAAGCTTTCTTT
>few|TRBD1|TRBJ2-7|TRBV5-6
CASRRDRVNTYEQYF
TGTGCCAGCAGACGGGACAGGGTAAACACCTACGAGCAGTACTTC
>many|-|TRBJ1-3|TRBV9
CASRGMSSGNTIYF
TGTGCCAGCAGGGGGATGAGCTCTGGAAACACCATATATTTT
>-|-|TRBJ2-7|TRBV28
CASTPGMQGSFHEQYF
TGTGCCAGCACTCCGGGTATGCAGGGGAGTTTCCACGAGCAGTACTTC
>many|-|TRBJ2-1|TRBV5-1
CASSRLGLRNEQFF
TGCGCCAGCAGCCGCTTGGGACTTAGGAATGAGCAGTTCTTC
>few|-|TRBJ2-5|TRBV6-5
CASSLERETQYF
TGTGCCAGCAGTTTAGAGAGGGAGACCCAGTACTTC
>-|TRBD2|TRBJ2-3|TRBV10-3
CATLAGRPYTDTQYF
TGTGCCACCCTAGCGGGAAGACCCTACACAGATACGCAGTATTTT
>-|-|TRBJ1-2|TRBV29-1
CSVSEGRDYGYTF
TGCAGCGTTTCAGAGGGACGTGACTATGGCTACACCTTC
>few|-|TRBJ2-7|TRBV5-8
CASSPRAGTARYEQYF
TGTGCCAGCAGCCCCCGGGCGGGGACCGCACGCTACGAGCAGTACTTC
>-|TRBD1|TRBJ2-7|TRBV6-5
CASSPGTASYEQYF
TGTGCCAGCAGCCCTGGGACAGCCTCCTACGAGCAGTACTTC
>many|-|TRBJ2-7|TRBV5-6
CASSLFPGHLSYEQYF
TGTGCCAGCAGCTTATTTCCTGGACACCTGAGCTACGAGCAGTACTTC
>-|-|TRBJ2-7|TRBV5-1
CASSLARGPVMAYEQYF
TGCGCCAGCAGCTTGGCCAGAGGTCCGGTTATGGCCTACGAGCAGTACTTC
>-|-|TRBJ2-7|TRBV5-1
CASSLDPTTSYEQYF
TGCGCCAGCAGCTTGGACCCCACCACCTCCTACGAGCAGTACTTC
>few|-|TRBJ2-7|TRBV5-4
CASSRTATYEQYF
TGTGCCAGCAGCCGGACAGCAACTTACGAGCAGTACTTC
>few|-|TRBJ2-2|TRBV6-6
CASGGEFRFTGELFF
TGTGCCAGCGGGGGAGAATTCCGGTTCACCGGGGAGCTGTTTTTT